This T cell receptor (beta chain) was captured by sequencing in a study of blood T cell repertoires in COVID-19. In the original workflow: Nucleated cell number was recorded as an estimate derived from reference gene primer amplification. Assay: immunoSEQ multiplex PCR; the TCRdb copy retains only in-frame clones and omits some. V, J and clone size are taken as reported in that table, and D and trimming were inferred from the DNA itself. Among 70,000 or so clones, more than 75% were seen once, and the ten largest hold about 16%. J gave up 6 bases and V 4 bases, and 8 bases lay outside the gene matches. This CDR3 spans 15 amino acids. The germline V gene has CDR1 SQVTM and CDR2 ANQGSEA.

The rearrangement joins TRBV29-1 to TRBJ2-7, with 14 bases that match TRBD2. The receptor was derived from a human donor in a cohort sampled during active COVID-19. Sample: peripheral blood. The CDR3 nucleotides are TGCAGCGTTGGACGGGGACTAGCGGGAGTGGGCGAGCAGTACTTC. Encoded protein: CSVGRGLAGVGEQYF.